This T cell receptor beta chain was sequenced during a study of CD8 T cells in ankylosing spondylitis. Study results and caveats: A TCR beta motif made of 7 to 9 highly homologous variants seemed typical of ankylosing spondylitis blood. Disease-linked clones were reportedly significantly enriched in matched ankylosing spondylitis synovial fluid.

Construction of TCR beta libraries was performed using quantitative 5'-RACE with molecular barcodes. MiXCR, applied by TCRdb to the 5' RACE reads, yields one record per CDR3 protein. Of around 440,000 distinct CDR3 sequences in the sample, 17% are singletons; the top ten hold 1%. Points on this clonotype: The antigen is undetermined.

The V and J ends lost 2 bases and 0 bases respectively, with 10 bases between them. The germline V gene has CDR1 SGHAT and CDR2 FQNNGV. The CDR3 sequence is 15 residues long. This TCR derives from a male donor with ankylosing spondylitis. The specimen sequenced was blood, either unsorted or a sorted T cell fraction (not recorded which). The V call is TRBV11-2, the J call TRBJ1-2, with a possible D match to TRBD1 (6 bases). CDR3 nucleotide sequence: TGTGCCAGCAGCTTAACAGGGAGGACTAACTATGGCTACACCTTC. Its protein is CASSLTGRTNYGYTF.